This record covers a single T cell receptor beta chain. The antigen is undetermined. This sample is part of a study of shared clonotypes between healthy human individuals. Study context: Aged 18 to 49, the donors were a couple of women and three men. Used for every donor were three CD4 naive, three CD4 memory, two CD8 naive and one CD8 memory plate.

Study conclusions and caveats: Sharing across four donors was highest in naive CD4 (around 5%) and lowest in memory CD8 (around 0.4%).

Data came from immunoSEQ multiplex PCR; TCRdb stores just in-frame clones and leaves some out. The repertoire has over 2 million clones, around 90% of them found once; the top ten carry about 0.41%. The germline V gene has CDR1 SEHNR and CDR2 FQNEAQ (reference sequence). CDR3 size: 14 residues. V lost 5 bases, J lost 1 base, and 10 bases lay in between. Sequencing was performed on naive CD4+ T cells from PBMCs. Subset defined: CD45RA+ positively selected. The clonotype comes from a man between 18 and 35 years old in good health. Some clones in this sample may be carry-over from other donors' samples. This sequence joins TRBV7-9 and TRBJ2-3; TRBD1 or TRBD2 may be the D gene (5 bases each). CDR3 sequence: CASSEWDRTDTQYF. CDR3 coding DNA: TGTGCCAGCAGCGAATGGGACCGCACAGATACGCAGTATTTT.